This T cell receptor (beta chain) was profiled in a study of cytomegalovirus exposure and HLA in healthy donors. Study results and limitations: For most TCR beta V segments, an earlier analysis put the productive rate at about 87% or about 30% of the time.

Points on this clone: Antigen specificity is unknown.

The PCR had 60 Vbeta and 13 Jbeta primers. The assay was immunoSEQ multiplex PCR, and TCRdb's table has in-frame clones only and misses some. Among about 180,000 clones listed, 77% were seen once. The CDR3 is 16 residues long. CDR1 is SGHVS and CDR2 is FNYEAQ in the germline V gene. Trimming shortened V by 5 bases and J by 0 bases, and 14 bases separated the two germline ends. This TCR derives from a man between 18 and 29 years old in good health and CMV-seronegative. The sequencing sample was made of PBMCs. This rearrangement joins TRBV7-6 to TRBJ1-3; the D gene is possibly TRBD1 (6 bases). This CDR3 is CASSMETGLSGNTIYF. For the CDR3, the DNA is TGTGCCAGCAGCATGGAGACAGGCCTCTCTGGAAACACCATATATTTT. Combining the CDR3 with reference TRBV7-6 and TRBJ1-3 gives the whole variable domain GAGVSQSPRYKVTKRGQDVALRCDPISGHVSLYWYRQALGQGPEFLTYFNYEAQQDKSGLPNDRFSAERPEGSISTLTIQRTEQRDSAMYRCASSMETGLSGNTIYFGEGSWLTVV.